This T cell receptor (beta chain) was captured in a study of OX40 agonist ivuxolimab in advanced cancers. Study-wide findings and caveats: Normalized expansion of T-cell clones was also low for some nonresponders. On average, CD8+ T cells had more expanded clones than CD4+. In the expanded peripheral T cells, antigen specificity was never determined.

Sequencing was performed with immunoSEQ multiplex PCR; in TCRdb, only in-frame clones are kept and a portion is missing. The sample lists about 62,000 clones; 85% were seen once. In germline, CDR1 is SQVTM, CDR2 ANQGSEA. V lost 6 bases, J lost 7 bases, and 6 bases stayed unmatched. The length of the CDR3 is 12 residues. A remark on this clone: The antigen is not known.

The clonotype comes from an adult with an advanced solid tumor such as melanoma, head and neck, liver or kidney cancer. The specimen comprised CD4+ or CD8+ T cells sorted from blood, sampled in a trial of the OX40 agonist ivuxolimab. The genes are TRBV29-1 and TRBJ1-2; 9 bases fit TRBD1. The chain's CDR3 is CSVETGGLGYTF. DNA for the CDR3: TGCAGCGTGGAGACAGGGGGACTTGGCTACACCTTC.